This entry lists 20 T cell receptor beta chains sequenced from one sample in a study of blood T cells in healthy people across ages. A sample-barcoded 5' primer and a J-beta primer mix were used in a second PCR of roughly 7 to 11 cycles. TCRdb independently ran MiXCR on the 5' RACE reads; one entry per CDR3 protein. The table shows about 570,000 distinct CDR3 sequences, with roughly a quarter occurring only once. This sample was also put to use in a study of T cells of mothers and their children.

Sample: blood. The receptors come from a boy aged 2 to 9 in good health.

The CDR3: CASSLGTGYSIEQFF. The CDR3 DNA sequence: TGTGCCAGCAGCTTAGGGACAGGGTATTCCATTGAGCAGTTCTTC. This chain connects TRBV11-2 to TRBJ2-5, with TRBD1 matching 8 bases. The tail of the sequence fits TRBJ2-1 better, so the J call may be wrong. Germline-derived CDR1 and CDR2 are SGHAT and FQNNGV. This CDR3 has 15 amino acids.

CDR3 protein: CASSEDGGVEETQYF. The CDR3 nucleotides are TGTGCCAGCAGTGAAGATGGCGGGGTGGAAGAGACCCAGTACTTC. The chain combines TRBV2 with TRBJ2-5; weak D call: TRBD2 (6 bases). The germline V and J ends were trimmed by 1 base and 3 bases, with 12 bases remaining between them. The CDR3 sequence is 15 residues long. The germline V gene encodes CDR1 SNHLY and CDR2 FYNNEI.

This clonotype was recorded a few times. The chain employs TRBV6-1 and TRBJ2-1; 12 bases line up with TRBD2. Trimming removed 4 bases from V and 3 bases from J; junction bases left unmatched: 7. The germline CDR1 and CDR2 sequences are MNHNS and SASEGT. The CDR3 sequence is 17 residues long. The CDR3 DNA follows: TGTGCCAGCAGTGCTCAGACTAGCGGGAGCTTCTACAATGAGCAGTTCTTC. It translates to CASSAQTSGSFYNEQFF.

As concerns this clonotype: Since a much larger clone is just one base distant, this may be a read error. This sequence joins TRBV5-1 and TRBJ1-2; D ambiguous. CDR3 length equals 12 residues. The V end lost 4 bases, the J end lost 1 base, and 5 bases lay between the germline ends. Germline CDR1 reads SGHRS; CDR2 reads YFSETQ. CDR3 residues: CASSGDNYGYTF. The CDR3, as DNA: TGCGCCAGCAGCGGGGATAACTATGGCTACACCTTC.

The chain recombines TRBV10-3 with TRBJ2-1; weak D call: TRBD2 (6 bases). The CDR3 runs to 17 residues. Between the trimmed V and J ends, which lost 3 bases and 1 base, there was a span of 16 bases. CDR1 and CDR2 from the germline V gene are ENHRY and SYGVKD. CDR3: CAISDGTHNKSYNEQFF. Written as DNA, the CDR3 is TGTGCCATCAGTGACGGGACTCATAACAAATCCTACAATGAGCAGTTCTTC.

In its sample, this clonotype was seen a few times. This chain connects TRBV10-3 to TRBJ2-3; D is possibly TRBD1 (8 bases). Germline V gene data show CDR1 as ENHRY and CDR2 as SYGVKD. The CDR3 loop spans 22 amino acids. V was clipped by 7 bases and J by 6 bases, with 41 bases between them. The CDR3 DNA sequence: TGTGCCATCACTCTCCGGGACAGGCACCCCGGGCTAGCGGAATACGGGGCGGATACGCAGTATTTT. It yields the protein CAITLRDRHPGLAEYGADTQYF.

To note about this clonotype: This may come from a read error, since a much larger clone is one base off. The V and J genes are TRBV15 and TRBJ1-1, with D maybe TRBD1 (5 bases). The CDR3 length is 14 residues. V lost 4 bases to trimming and J lost 5 bases, with 14 bases between them. Germline CDR1 and CDR2: LNHNV and YYDKDF (reference sequence). The CDR3 DNA sequence: TGTGCCACCAGCACCGGTGTGGGGGGGACTGAAGCTTTCTTT. Translating gives CATSTGVGGTEAFF.

The rearrangement joins TRBV12-3 or TRBV12-4 to TRBJ1-5; unclear D gene. The CDR3 consists of 13 residues. Trimming cost V 7 bases and J 1 base, with 8 bases left between them. This CDR3 is CASKGPSNQPQHF. DNA for the CDR3: TGTGCCAGCAAAGGGCCGAGCAATCAGCCCCAGCATTTT.

The chain couples TRBV20-1 to TRBJ2-5, with a weak D call TRBD1 (6 bases). Between the trimmed V and J ends, which lost 0 bases and 3 bases, there was a span of 11 bases. CDR3 size: 14 residues. Per the germline V gene, CDR1 is DFQATT and CDR2 is SNEGSKA (reference sequence). This CDR3 is CSARDQYREETQYF. The CDR3, as DNA: TGCAGTGCTAGAGATCAGTACAGGGAAGAGACCCAGTACTTC.

In this sample, this clonotype turned up a few times. This chain joins TRBV18 and TRBJ2-5; D is undetermined. Deletions cut 5 bases from V and 3 bases from J, with 10 bases between. The CDR3 length is 13 residues. From germline, CDR1 is KGHSH and CDR2 LQKENI. The CDR3 coding sequence is TGTGCCAGCTCAGCGTACCAGAAAGAGACCCAGTACTTC. It specifies CASSAYQKETQYF.

This chain uses TRBV6-1 with TRBJ2-7; D gene uncertain. Between the trimmed V and J ends, which lost 3 bases and 0 bases, there was a span of 12 bases. The germline CDR1 and CDR2 sequences are MNHNS and SASEGT. CDR3 length equals 15 residues. The CDR3 is CASSEGRGISYEQYF. The CDR3 bases are TGTGCCAGCAGTGAGGGTCGCGGAATCTCCTACGAGCAGTACTTC.

In its sample, this clonotype was seen a few times. The rearrangement joins TRBV29-1 to TRBJ2-3; a weak D match, TRBD1 (6 bases). The CDR3 is 13 residues long. Germline CDR1 is SQVTM and CDR2 is ANQGSEA. The V end lost 7 bases, the J end lost 1 base, and 12 bases lay between the germline ends. This CDR3 reads CSGRPGGTDTQYF. The CDR3 nucleotides read TGCAGCGGCCGGCCAGGGGGCACAGATACGCAGTATTTT.

This clonotype was seen a few times. This chain uses TRBV6-6 with TRBJ1-1, with TRBD1 matching over 9 bases. CDR3 size: 16 residues. The V gene end was trimmed by 2 bases and the J gene end by 5 bases; junction bases not matched to a gene: 9. From germline, CDR1 is MNHNY and CDR2 SVGAGI (reference sequence). This CDR3 reads CASSYPTQGAATEAFF. For the CDR3, the DNA is TGTGCCAGCAGTTACCCCACACAGGGGGCGGCGACTGAAGCTTTCTTT.

This sequence joins TRBV20-1 and TRBJ2-1; D might be TRBD1 (5 bases). Trimming took off 1 base at V and 4 bases at J, with 23 bases between the two ends. This CDR3 region has 18 residues. The germline V gene has CDR1 DFQATT and CDR2 SNEGSKA (reference sequence). The CDR3 sequence: CSARVRTRGSIPYNEQFF. The CDR3 DNA reads as TGCAGTGCTAGAGTTAGGACAAGGGGCTCTATACCGTACAATGAGCAGTTCTTC.

V gene TRBV6-1 combines with J gene TRBJ1-5; possibly TRBD1 for D (5 bases). CDR3 length: 16 residues. V lost 2 bases and J lost 7, with 18 bases in between. Germline V gene sequence: CDR1 MNHNS, CDR2 SASEGT. The CDR3 DNA follows: TGTGCCAGCAGTGAACCCAGGAAGGGGATCAAACAGCCCCAGCATTTT. Protein: CASSEPRKGIKQPQHF.

The rearrangement uses TRBV20-1 and TRBJ2-5; 9 bases line up with TRBD1. The J call is in doubt because the DNA end fits TRBJ2-7 better. The CDR3 consists of 15 residues. The germline V gene encodes CDR1 DFQATT and CDR2 SNEGSKA (reference sequence). The CDR3 region is CSARANRGRTDEQYF. The DNA for the CDR3 is TGCAGTGCACGAGCCAACAGGGGGCGAACGGACGAGCAGTACTTC.

This sequence joins TRBV10-3 and TRBJ1-6; D uncertain. CDR1 ENHRY and CDR2 SYGVKD come from the germline V gene. CDR3 length: 14 residues. V gave up 10 bases and J gave up 7 bases, with 17 bases separating them. The CDR3 nucleotides read TGTGCCACCCTCTTTGGACTGGAGAATTCACCCCTCCACTTT. Its translation is CATLFGLENSPLHF.

This clonotype showed up just a few times. The chain uses TRBV7-9 and TRBJ2-3; tentative D call: TRBD2 (5 bases). The length of the CDR3 is 18 residues. CDR1 is SEHNR, CDR2 FQNEAQ, per germline (reference sequence). V was trimmed by 1 base and J by 1 base, leaving 18 bases between them. CDR3 nucleotides: TGTGCCAGCAGCTTAGAAGGCGCCGTACTAGTGGGCACAGATACGCAGTATTTT. It translates to CASSLEGAVLVGTDTQYF.

V usage is TRBV18 and J usage is TRBJ2-7; 10 bases match TRBD1. J lost 5 bases, V lost 4 bases, and 14 bases had no gene match. Germline values: CDR1 KGHSH, CDR2 LQKENI. The CDR3 covers 17 residues. For the CDR3, the DNA is TGTGCCAGCTCACTTTATCCCCGGGACAGGGGTTTCAACGAGCAGTACTTC. Translation: CASSLYPRDRGFNEQYF. Looking up the rest from reference TRBV18 and TRBJ2-7 gives the full variable domain: NAGVMQNPRHLVRRRGQEARLRCSPMKGHSHVYWYRQLPEEGLKFMVYLQKENIIDESGMPKERFSAEFPKEGPSILRIQQVVRGDSAAYFCASSLYPRDRGFNEQYFGPGTRLTVT.

This clonotype was observed a handful of times. The J gene is TRBJ2-1, the V gene TRBV7-2, with D possibly TRBD2 on 6 matching bases. V was trimmed by 3 bases and J by 0 bases, leaving 9 bases between them. The CDR3 has 15 amino acids. In germline, CDR1 is SGHTA, CDR2 FQGNSA. The CDR3: CASSFYGGSYNEQFF. The CDR3 coding sequence is TGTGCCAGCAGCTTTTACGGGGGCTCCTACAATGAGCAGTTCTTC.